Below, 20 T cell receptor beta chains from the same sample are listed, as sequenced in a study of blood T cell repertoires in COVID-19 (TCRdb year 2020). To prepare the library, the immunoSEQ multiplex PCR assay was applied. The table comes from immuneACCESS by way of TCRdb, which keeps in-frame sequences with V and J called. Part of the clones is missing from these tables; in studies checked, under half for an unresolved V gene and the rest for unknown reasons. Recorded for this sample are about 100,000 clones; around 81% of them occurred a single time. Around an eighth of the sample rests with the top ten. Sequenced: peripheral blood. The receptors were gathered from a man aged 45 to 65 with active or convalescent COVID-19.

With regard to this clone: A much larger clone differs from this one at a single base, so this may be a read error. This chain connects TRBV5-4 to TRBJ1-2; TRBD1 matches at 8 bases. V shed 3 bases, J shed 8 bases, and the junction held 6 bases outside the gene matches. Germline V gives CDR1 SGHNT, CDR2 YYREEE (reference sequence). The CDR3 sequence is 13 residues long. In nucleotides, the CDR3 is TGTGCCAGCAGCTACGACAGGGGTGGCGGCTACACCTTC. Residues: CASSYDRGGGYTF.

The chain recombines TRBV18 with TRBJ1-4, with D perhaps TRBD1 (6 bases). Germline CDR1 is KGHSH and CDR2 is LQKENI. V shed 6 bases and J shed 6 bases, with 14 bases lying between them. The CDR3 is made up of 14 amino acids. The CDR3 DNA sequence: TGTGCCAGCTCCCCCGGGACAAAAGATGAAAAACTGTTTTTT. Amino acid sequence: CASSPGTKDEKLFF.

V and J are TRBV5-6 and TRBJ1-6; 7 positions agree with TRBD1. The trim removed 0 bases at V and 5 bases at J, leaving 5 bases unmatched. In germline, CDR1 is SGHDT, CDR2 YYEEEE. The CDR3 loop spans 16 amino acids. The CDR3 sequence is CASSLDTGAHNSPLHF. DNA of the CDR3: TGTGCCAGCAGCTTGGATACAGGGGCCCATAATTCACCCCTCCACTTT.

CDR3 DNA: TGTGCCAGCAATCTGGGACAGGGAAGCAATCAGCCCCAGCATTTT. It yields the protein CASNLGQGSNQPQHF. The V and J genes are TRBV2 and TRBJ1-5; 9 bases align to TRBD1. Germline lookup yields CDR1 SNHLY and CDR2 FYNNEI. The trim removed 7 bases at V and 1 base at J, leaving 5 bases unmatched. The CDR3 consists of 15 residues.

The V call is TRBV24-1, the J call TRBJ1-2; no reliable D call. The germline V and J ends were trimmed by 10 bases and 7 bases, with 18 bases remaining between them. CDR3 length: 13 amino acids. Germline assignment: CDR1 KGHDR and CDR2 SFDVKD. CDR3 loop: CATAEGAGRGYTF. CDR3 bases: TGTGCCACTGCAGAGGGCGCAGGCCGTGGCTACACCTTC.

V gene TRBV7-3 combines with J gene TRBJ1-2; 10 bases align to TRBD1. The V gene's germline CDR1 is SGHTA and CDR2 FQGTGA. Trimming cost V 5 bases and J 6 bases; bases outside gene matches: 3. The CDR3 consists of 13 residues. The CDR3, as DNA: TGTGCCAGCAGCCTAGGACAGGGGGATGGCTACACCTTC. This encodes CASSLGQGDGYTF.

The DNA of the CDR3 is TGTGCCACCAGTGATTTAGCGGGAGGGTTCGCTACGCAGTATTTT. Protein sequence: CATSDLAGGFATQYF. V is TRBV24-1 and J is TRBJ2-3; 10 bases line up with TRBD2. There are 15 residues in the CDR3. The trim removed 1 base at V and 8 bases at J, leaving 5 bases unmatched. Germline CDR1 and CDR2: KGHDR and SFDVKD.

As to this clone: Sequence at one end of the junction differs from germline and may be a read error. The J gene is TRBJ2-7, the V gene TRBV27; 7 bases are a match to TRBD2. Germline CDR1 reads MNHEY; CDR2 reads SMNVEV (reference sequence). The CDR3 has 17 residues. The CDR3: CASSPRTSSSYPYEQYF. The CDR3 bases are TGTGCCAGCAGTCCAAGGACTAGTTCTTCATACCCCTATGAGCAGTACTTC.

As DNA, the CDR3 is TGTGCCAGCGGACTAGCGGGGGGGTACAATGAGCAGTTCTTC. This sequence encodes CASGLAGGYNEQFF. This chain connects TRBV21-1 to TRBJ2-1; TRBD2, the D gene given by the table, was not confirmed from the DNA. TRBV21-1 is a listed pseudogene. CDR3 size: 14 residues.

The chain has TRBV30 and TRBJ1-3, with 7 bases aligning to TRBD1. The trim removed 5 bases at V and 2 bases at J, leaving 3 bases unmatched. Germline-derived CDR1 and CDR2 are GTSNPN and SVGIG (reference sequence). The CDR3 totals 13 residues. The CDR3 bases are TGTGCCTGGGCGACAGGGACTGGAAACACCATATATTTT. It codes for CAWATGTGNTIYF.

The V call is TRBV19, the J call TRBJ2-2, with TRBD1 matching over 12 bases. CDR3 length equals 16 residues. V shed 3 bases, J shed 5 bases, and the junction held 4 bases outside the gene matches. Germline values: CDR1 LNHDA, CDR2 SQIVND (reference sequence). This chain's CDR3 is CASSMGQGAGTGELFF. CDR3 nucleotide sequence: TGTGCCAGTAGTATGGGACAGGGGGCGGGGACCGGGGAGCTGTTTTTT. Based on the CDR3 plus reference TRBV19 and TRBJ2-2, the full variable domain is DGGITQSPKYLFRKEGQNVTLSCEQNLNHDAMYWYRQDPGQGLRLIYYSQIVNDFQKGDIAEGYSVSREKKESFPLTVTSAQKNPTAFYLCASSMGQGAGTGELFFGEGSRLTVL.

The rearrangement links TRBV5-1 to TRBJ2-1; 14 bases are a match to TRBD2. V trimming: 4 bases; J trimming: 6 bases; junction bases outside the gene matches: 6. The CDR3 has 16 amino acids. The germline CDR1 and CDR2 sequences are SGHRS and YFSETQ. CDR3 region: CASSRQGTSGSNEQFF. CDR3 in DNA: TGCGCCAGCAGCCGACAAGGGACTAGCGGGAGCAATGAGCAGTTCTTC.

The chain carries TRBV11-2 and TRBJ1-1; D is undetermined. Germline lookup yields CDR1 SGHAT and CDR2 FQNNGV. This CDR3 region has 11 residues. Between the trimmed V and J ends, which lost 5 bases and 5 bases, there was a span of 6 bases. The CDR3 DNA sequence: TGTGCCAGCAGCCTGTATACTGAAGCTTTCTTT. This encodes CASSLYTEAFF.

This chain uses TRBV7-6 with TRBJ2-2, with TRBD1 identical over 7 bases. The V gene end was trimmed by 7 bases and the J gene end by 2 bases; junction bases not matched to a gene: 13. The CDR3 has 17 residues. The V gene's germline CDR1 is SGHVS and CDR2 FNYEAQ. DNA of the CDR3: TGTGCCAGCACCTCAGGTCCGAGACAGGGTAACACCGGGGAGCTGTTTTTT. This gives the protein CASTSGPRQGNTGELFF.

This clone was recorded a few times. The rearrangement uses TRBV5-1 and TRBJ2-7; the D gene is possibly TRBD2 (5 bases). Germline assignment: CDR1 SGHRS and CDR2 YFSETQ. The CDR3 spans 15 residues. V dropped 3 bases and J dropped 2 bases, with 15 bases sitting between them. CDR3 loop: CASSSNAGVPYEQYF. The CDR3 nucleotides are TGCGCCAGCAGCTCGAACGCCGGGGTGCCCTACGAGCAGTACTTC.

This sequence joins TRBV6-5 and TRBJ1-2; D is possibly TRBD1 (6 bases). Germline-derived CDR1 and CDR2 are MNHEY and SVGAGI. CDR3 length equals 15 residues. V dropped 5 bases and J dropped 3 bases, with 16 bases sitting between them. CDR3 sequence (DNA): TGTGCCAGCAGTACAGTCAGGGGAGATGACTATGGCTACACCTTC. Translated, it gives CASSTVRGDDYGYTF.

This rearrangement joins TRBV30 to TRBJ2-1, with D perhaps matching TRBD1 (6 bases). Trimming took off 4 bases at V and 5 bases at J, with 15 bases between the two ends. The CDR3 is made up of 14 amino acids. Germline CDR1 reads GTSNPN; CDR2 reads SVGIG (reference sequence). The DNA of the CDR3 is TGTGCCTGGACCAGAGGGGGTGTAGACAATGAGCAGTTCTTC. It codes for CAWTRGGVDNEQFF.

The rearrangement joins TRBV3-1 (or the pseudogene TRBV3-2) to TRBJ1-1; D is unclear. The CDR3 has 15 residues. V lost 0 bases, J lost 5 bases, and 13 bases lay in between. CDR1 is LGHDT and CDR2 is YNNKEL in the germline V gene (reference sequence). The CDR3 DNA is TGTGCCAGCAGCCAAGATCCGTTAATGGAGACTGAAGCTTTCTTT. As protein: CASSQDPLMETEAFF.

The CDR3 spells CASSLTGTEAYGYTF. CDR3 sequence (DNA): TGTGCCAGCAGTTTAACAGGGACGGAGGCTTATGGCTACACCTTC. The chain is built from TRBV28 and TRBJ1-2, with a weak D call TRBD1 (6 bases). From germline, CDR1 is MDHEN and CDR2 SYDVKM. The CDR3 covers 15 residues. The V and J ends lost 2 bases and 5 bases respectively, with 15 bases between them.

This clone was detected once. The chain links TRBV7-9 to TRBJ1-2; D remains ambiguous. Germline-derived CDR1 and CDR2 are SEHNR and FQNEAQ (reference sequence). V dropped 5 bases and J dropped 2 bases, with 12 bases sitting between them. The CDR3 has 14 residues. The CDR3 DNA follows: TGTGCCAGCAGCCCGGATATAGCGAACTATGGCTACACCTTC. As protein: CASSPDIANYGYTF.